This TCR beta chain comes out of a study of CD8 T cells in ankylosing spondylitis. This clonotype was seen only a few times. The antigen is undetermined. Study outcomes and limitations: A TCR beta motif of under ten highly homologous variants appeared characteristic of ankylosing spondylitis blood.

Germline assignment: CDR1 LNHDA and CDR2 SQIVND (reference sequence). The CDR3 is made up of 12 amino acids. V dropped 4 bases and J dropped 5 bases, with 6 bases sitting between them. TCRdb reprocessed the 5' RACE reads with MiXCR, giving one entry per CDR3 protein. The sample holds fewer than 400,000 distinct CDR3 sequences, 7% to 9% seen once. Source material: blood, either unsorted or a sorted T cell fraction (not recorded which). The TCR comes from a male donor with ankylosing spondylitis. The chain combines TRBV19 with TRBJ1-5; no firm D call. The CDR3 protein is CASSNPYQPQHF. The CDR3 nucleotides are TGTGCCAGTAGTAATCCATATCAGCCCCAGCATTTT.